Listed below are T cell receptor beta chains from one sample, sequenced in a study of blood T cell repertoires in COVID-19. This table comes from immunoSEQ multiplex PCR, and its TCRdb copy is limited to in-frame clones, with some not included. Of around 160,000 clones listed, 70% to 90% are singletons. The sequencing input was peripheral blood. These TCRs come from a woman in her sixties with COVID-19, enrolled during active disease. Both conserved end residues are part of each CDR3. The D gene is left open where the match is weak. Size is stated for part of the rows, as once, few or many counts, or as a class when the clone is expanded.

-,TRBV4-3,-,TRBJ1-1,CASSQAVANTEAFF,TGCGCCAGCAGCCAAGCAGTAGCGAACACTGAAGCTTTCTTT
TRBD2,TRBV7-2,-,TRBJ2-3,CASSFTGGGTDTQYF,TGTGCCAGCAGCTTTACGGGGGGTGGGACAGATACGCAGTATTTT
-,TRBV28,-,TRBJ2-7,CASSERTVTYEQYF,TGTGCCAGCAGTGAGCGGACGGTGACCTACGAGCAGTACTTC
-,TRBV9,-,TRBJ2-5,CASSVEALVQRETQYF,TGTGCCAGCAGCGTAGAAGCCCTAGTGCAGCGGGAGACCCAGTACTTC
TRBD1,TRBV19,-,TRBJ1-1,CASSIARTGDTEAFF,TGTGCCAGTAGTATAGCCCGGACAGGGGACACTGAAGCTTTCTTT
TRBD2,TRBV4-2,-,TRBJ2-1,CASNPGLAGGLNEQFF,TGTGCCAGCAACCCGGGACTAGCGGGGGGCCTCAATGAGCAGTTCTTC
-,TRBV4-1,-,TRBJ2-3,CASSQVGEADTQYF,TGCGCCAGCAGCCAGGTAGGGGAGGCGGATACGCAGTATTTT
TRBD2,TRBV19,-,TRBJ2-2,CASSILERGFTGELFF,TGTGCCAGTAGTATATTGGAGCGGGGCTTCACCGGGGAGCTGTTTTTT
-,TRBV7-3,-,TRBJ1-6,CASSLTAGSYNSPLHF,TGTGCCAGCAGCTTAACGGCAGGGTCCTATAATTCACCCCTCCACTTT
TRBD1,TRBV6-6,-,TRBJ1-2,CASSGDRVGYGYTF,TGTGCCAGCAGCGGGGACAGGGTAGGCTATGGCTACACCTTC
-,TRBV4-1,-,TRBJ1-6,CASSPTAGGTYNSPLHF,TGCGCCAGCAGCCCGACCGCGGGGGGCACCTATAATTCACCCCTCCACTTT
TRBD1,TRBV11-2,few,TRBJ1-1,CASSLAGGLEAFF,TGTGCCAGCAGCTTGGCAGGGGGTCTCGAAGCTTTCTTT
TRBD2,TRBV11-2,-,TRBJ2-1,CASSLDRTSGGVWNEQFF,TGTGCCAGCAGCTTAGACAGGACTAGCGGGGGGGTGTGGAATGAGCAGTTCTTC
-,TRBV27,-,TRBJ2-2,CASSLWTDFTGELFF,TGTGCCAGCAGTTTATGGACGGACTTCACCGGGGAGCTGTTTTTT
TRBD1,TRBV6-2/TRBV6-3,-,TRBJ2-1,CASSSLRQGGNEQFF,TGTGCCAGCAGTTCCCTAAGACAGGGTGGCAATGAGCAGTTCTTC
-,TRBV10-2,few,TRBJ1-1,CASSAAQDTEAFF,TGCGCCAGCAGTGCAGCCCAGGACACTGAAGCTTTCTTT
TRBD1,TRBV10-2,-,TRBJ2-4,CASSPPGGGNIQYF,TGCGCCAGCAGCCCACCAGGGGGCGGGAACATTCAGTACTTC
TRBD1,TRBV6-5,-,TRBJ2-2,CATTLGTGSGELFF,TGTGCCACCACCCTGGGGACAGGGTCCGGGGAGCTGTTTTTT
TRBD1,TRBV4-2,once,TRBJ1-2,CASSQEPAPGTGSGYTF,TGTGCCAGCAGCCAAGAGCCCGCCCCCGGGACAGGATCCGGCTACACCTTC
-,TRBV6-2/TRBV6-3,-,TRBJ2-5,CASSDGGVQETQYF,TGTGCCAGCAGTGACGGGGGAGTCCAAGAGACCCAGTACTTC
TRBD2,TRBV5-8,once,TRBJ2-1,CASKTSGGYNEQFF,TGTGCCAGTAAGACTAGCGGGGGGTACAATGAGCAGTTCTTC
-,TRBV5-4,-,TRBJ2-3,CASSLGQDTDTQYF,TGTGCCAGCAGCTTGGGCCAGGACACAGATACGCAGTATTTT
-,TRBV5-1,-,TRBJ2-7,CASSLDSDVPYEQYF,TGCGCCAGCAGCTTGGACAGTGACGTGCCCTACGAGCAGTACTTC
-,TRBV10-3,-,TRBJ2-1,CAIGALGRRKNEQFF,TGTGCCATCGGGGCTCTGGGGCGGCGGAAGAATGAGCAGTTCTTC
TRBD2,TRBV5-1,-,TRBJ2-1,CASSFPREGGEQFF,TGCGCCAGCAGCTTCCCCCGGGAGGGAGGTGAGCAGTTCTTC
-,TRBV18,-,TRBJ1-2,CASSPPVSGLSGDYGYTF,TGTGCCAGCTCACCACCGGTTTCAGGGCTTTCTGGGGACTATGGCTACACCTTC
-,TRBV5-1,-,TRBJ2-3,CASIDLEFPGTQYF,TGCGCCAGCATTGACCTAGAGTTCCCTGGGACGCAGTATTTT
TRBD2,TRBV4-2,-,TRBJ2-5,CASSQGIAGVQETQYF,TGTGCCAGCAGCCAAGGTATAGCGGGGGTCCAAGAGACCCAGTACTTC
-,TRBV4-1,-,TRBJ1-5,CASSQVAVPNQPQHF,TGCGCCAGCAGCCAAGTGGCGGTCCCCAATCAGCCCCAGCATTTT
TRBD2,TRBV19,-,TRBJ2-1,CASSIAGGANEQFF,TGTGCCAGTAGTATAGCGGGGGGGGCAAATGAGCAGTTCTTC
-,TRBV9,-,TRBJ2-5,CASSVSSKGYQETQYF,TGTGCCAGCAGCGTATCCTCGAAGGGGTACCAAGAGACCCAGTACTTC
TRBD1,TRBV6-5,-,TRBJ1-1,CASSYTAGTGDTEAFF,TGTGCCAGCAGTTACACTGCCGGGACAGGTGACACTGAAGCTTTCTTT
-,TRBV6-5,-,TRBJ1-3,CASSSPGAGNTIYF,TGTGCCAGCAGTTCCCCGGGGGCTGGAAACACCATATATTTT
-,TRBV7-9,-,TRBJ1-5,CASSLATAGVDQPQHF,TGTGCCAGCAGCTTGGCGACGGCCGGGGTGGATCAGCCCCAGCATTTT
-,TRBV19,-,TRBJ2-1,CASSALAYSYNEQFF,TGTGCCAGTAGTGCCTTAGCGTACTCCTACAATGAGCAGTTCTTC
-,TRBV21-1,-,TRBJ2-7,CASNNRAYYEQYF,TGTGCCAGCAACAACAGGGCCTACTACGAGCAGTACTTC
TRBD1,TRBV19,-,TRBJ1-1,CASNSGQKNTEAFF,TGTGCCAGTAACTCGGGACAGAAGAACACTGAAGCTTTCTTT
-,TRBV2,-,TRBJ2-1,CASSEATSSSEQFF,TGTGCCAGCAGTGAAGCGACTAGTTCAAGCGAGCAGTTCTTC
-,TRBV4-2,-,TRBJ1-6,CASSQERGINSPLHF,TGTGCCAGCAGCCAAGAAAGGGGGATTAATTCACCCCTCCACTTT
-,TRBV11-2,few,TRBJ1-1,CASSPRGDTEAFF,TGTGCCAGCAGCCCTCGGGGGGACACTGAAGCTTTCTTT
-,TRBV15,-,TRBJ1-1,CATSRGGGGGLEAFF,TGTGCCACCAGCAGAGGGGGGGGCGGGGGTCTTGAAGCTTTCTTT
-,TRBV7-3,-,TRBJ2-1,CASSFSTTSVGEQFF,TGTGCCAGCAGCTTCTCTACGACATCTGTTGGCGAGCAGTTCTTC
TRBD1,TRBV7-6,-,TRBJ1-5,CASSQSLGQGFYQPQHF,TGTGCCAGCAGCCAGAGTCTGGGACAGGGTTTCTATCAGCCCCAGCATTTT
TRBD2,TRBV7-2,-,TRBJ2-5,CASSLQRGGRETQYF,TGTGCCAGCAGCTTGCAGCGGGGGGGCCGGGAGACCCAGTACTTC
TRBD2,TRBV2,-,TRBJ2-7,CASSLGLAGEQYF,TGTGCCAGCAGTCTGGGACTAGCGGGGGAGCAGTACTTC
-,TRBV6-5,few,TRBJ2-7,CATWERDWSTDEQYF,TGTGCCACCTGGGAAAGGGACTGGTCGACCGACGAGCAGTACTTC
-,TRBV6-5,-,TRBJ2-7,CASSYGRHSYEQYF,TGTGCCAGCAGTTACGGGCGTCACTCCTACGAGCAGTACTTC
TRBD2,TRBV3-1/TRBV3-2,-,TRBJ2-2,CASRRLAASTGELFF,TGTGCCAGCAGGCGACTAGCGGCAAGCACCGGGGAGCTGTTTTTT
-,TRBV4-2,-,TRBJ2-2,CASSAGGELFF,TGTGCCAGCAGCGCCGGCGGGGAGCTGTTTTTT
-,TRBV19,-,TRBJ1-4,CASSKSPARIEKLFF,TGTGCCAGTAGTAAGAGCCCTGCTAGAATTGAAAAACTGTTTTTT
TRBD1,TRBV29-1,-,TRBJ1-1,CSVRHWTGGARAEAFF,TGCAGCGTTCGCCATTGGACAGGGGGCGCAAGGGCTGAAGCTTTCTTT
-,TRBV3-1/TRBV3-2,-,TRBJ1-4,CASSLLRGGGLFF,TGTGCCAGCAGCCTCCTAAGGGGGGGAGGACTGTTTTTT
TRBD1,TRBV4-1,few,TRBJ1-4,CASSRGTGVGELFF,TGCGCCAGCAGCCGCGGGACAGGGGTAGGAGAACTGTTTTTT
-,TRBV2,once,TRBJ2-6,CASSERRYRTGANVLTF,TGTGCCAGCAGTGAAAGGAGATATAGAACTGGGGCCAACGTCCTGACTTTC
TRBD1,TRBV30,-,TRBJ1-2,CAWSEQGSYGYTF,TGTGCCTGGAGTGAACAGGGGAGCTATGGCTACACCTTC